These T cell receptor beta chains were read from a single sample in a study of regulatory T cells in long-lasting Graves disease. TCRdb redid the calling of the multiplex PCR reads with MiXCR, one entry per CDR3 protein. The table lists 350,000 to 550,000 distinct CDR3 sequences, around 17% of them singletons. In addition, the sample was reused for a study of T cells in Graves' hyperthyroidism and ophthalmopathy.

Sequences were derived from peripheral blood mononuclear cells (PBMCs), sampled at new diagnosis, from a patient treated with antithyroid drugs. The receptor set was obtained from a woman aged 18-29 years with Graves disease. CDR3s include the opening cysteine and the closing phenylalanine or tryptophan. D genes are given only for firm matches. For some rows the clone size is stated as once, few or many, or as a class when expanded; others skip it.

J: TRBJ2-2; V: TRBV29-1; size: many; D: NA; DNA: TGCAGCGTTGAACCCCGGGGCGACACCGGGGAGCTGTTTTTT; CDR3: CSVEPRGDTGELFF
J: TRBJ2-7; V: TRBV5-1; size: few; D: NA; DNA: TGCGCCAGCAGCTTGGAGACGCTGAGTTTATCCTACGAGCAGTACTTC; CDR3: CASSLETLSLSYEQYF
J: TRBJ1-2; V: TRBV28; size: many; D: NA; DNA: TGTGCCAGCAGCGAAGGACGAGACTATGGCTACACCTTC; CDR3: CASSEGRDYGYTF
J: TRBJ2-5; V: TRBV7-2; size: many; D: NA; DNA: TGTGCCAGCAGCTTGGATCCTAGAGGAGAGACCCAGTACTTC; CDR3: CASSLDPRGETQYF
J: TRBJ2-7; V: TRBV7-9; size: many; D: NA; DNA: TGTGCCAGCAGCCCGGAAGGGGACTACGAGCAGTACTTC; CDR3: CASSPEGDYEQYF
J: TRBJ2-5; V: TRBV2; size: many; D: NA; DNA: TGTGCCAGCACACTACACCCACTTGGTGAAGAGACCCAGTACTTC; CDR3: CASTLHPLGEETQYF
J: TRBJ1-1; V: TRBV29-1; size: many; D: NA; DNA: TGCAGCGTAGCAGGACTGGGCGGGTACACTGAAGCTTTCTTT; CDR3: CSVAGLGGYTEAFF
J: TRBJ2-3; V: TRBV7-9; size: many; D: TRBD2; DNA: TGTGCCAGCAGCTGGACTAGCGGGGGGGCAGATACGCAGTATTTT; CDR3: CASSWTSGGADTQYF
J: TRBJ2-7; V: TRBV12-3/TRBV12-4; size: many; D: TRBD1; DNA: TGTGCCAGCAGTTTATGGGACAGGGTCTACGAGCAGTACTTC; CDR3: CASSLWDRVYEQYF
J: TRBJ2-7; V: TRBV29-1; size: many; D: TRBD2; DNA: TGCAGCGTTGGACTAGCGGGTTCCTACGAGCAGTACTTC; CDR3: CSVGLAGSYEQYF
J: TRBJ2-7; V: TRBV7-2; size: many; D: NA; DNA: TGTGCCAGCAGCTTAACTAGGAGCTCCTACGAGCAGTACTTC; CDR3: CASSLTRSSYEQYF
J: TRBJ2-1; V: TRBV9; size: NA; D: NA; DNA: TGTGCCAGCAGCGTAGCCCCGGGAACCTACAATGAGCAGTTCTTC; CDR3: CASSVAPGTYNEQFF
J: TRBJ2-7; V: TRBV7-9; size: many; D: NA; DNA: TGTGCCAGCACCTCTTTCTGGGGGAACTCCTACGAGCAGTACTTC; CDR3: CASTSFWGNSYEQYF
J: TRBJ2-7; V: TRBV5-1; size: NA; D: NA; DNA: TGCGCCAGCAGATCGGCCCCCTCCTACGAGCAGTACTTC; CDR3: CASRSAPSYEQYF
J: TRBJ1-1; V: TRBV20-1; size: many; D: NA; DNA: TGCAGTGCTTCCAGATTACTGAACACTGAAGCTTTCTTT; CDR3: CSASRLLNTEAFF
J: TRBJ1-1; V: TRBV2; size: many; D: NA; DNA: TGTGCCAGCAGTGAAGGGGGACTCGGTGAAGCTTTCTTT; CDR3: CASSEGGLGEAFF
J: TRBJ1-2; V: TRBV5-8; size: few; D: TRBD1; DNA: TGTGCCAGCAGCCGGCGGACAGGGGGCTTCGTCAACTATGGCTACACCTTC; CDR3: CASSRRTGGFVNYGYTF
J: TRBJ2-7; V: TRBV28; size: many; D: TRBD1; DNA: TGTGCCAGCAGTAATCACCGGGACAGCCGCTACGAGCAGTACTTC; CDR3: CASSNHRDSRYEQYF
J: TRBJ2-2; V: TRBV28; size: many; D: NA; DNA: TGTGCCAGCACCAGCCAGGACACCGGGGAGCTGTTTTTT; CDR3: CASTSQDTGELFF
J: TRBJ2-3; V: TRBV27; size: NA; D: NA; DNA: TGTGCCAGCAGTTTTGAGCAGGGGACGCAGTATTTT; CDR3: CASSFEQGTQYF
J: TRBJ2-1; V: TRBV7-3; size: few; D: TRBD2; DNA: TGTGCCAGCAGCTTAATTAGCGGGATTGACAATGAGCAGTTCTTC; CDR3: CASSLISGIDNEQFF
J: TRBJ2-1; V: TRBV5-6; size: NA; D: NA; DNA: TGTGCCAGCACCTCTTTCGGGACTTACAATGAGCAGTTCTTC; CDR3: CASTSFGTYNEQFF
J: TRBJ1-4; V: TRBV20-1; size: few; D: TRBD1; DNA: TGCAGTGCTAGAAACCGACAGGGGGTATATAATGAAAAACTGTTTTTT; CDR3: CSARNRQGVYNEKLFF
J: TRBJ2-3; V: TRBV30; size: many; D: TRBD1; DNA: TGTGCCTGGAGTGTAACCGGGACAGTGGCAGATACGCAGTATTTT; CDR3: CAWSVTGTVADTQYF
J: TRBJ2-2; V: TRBV5-1; size: NA; D: TRBD2; DNA: TGCGCCAGCGGGGGACTAGCGGGTAACGCCGGGGAGCTGTTTTTT; CDR3: CASGGLAGNAGELFF
J: TRBJ1-5; V: TRBV7-9; size: NA; D: TRBD1; DNA: TGTGCCAGCAGCACTGGGACAGGGCCGTGGGAGCCCCAGCATTTT; CDR3: CASSTGTGPWEPQHF
J: TRBJ1-5; V: TRBV28; size: NA; D: TRBD1; DNA: TGTGCCAGCAGTCCCTGGACAGGGGTCGATGGCAATCAGCCCCAGCATTTT; CDR3: CASSPWTGVDGNQPQHF
J: TRBJ2-7; V: TRBV28; size: many; D: NA; DNA: TGTGCCAGCAGTCCCCTCCGCTACGAGCAGTACTTC; CDR3: CASSPLRYEQYF
J: TRBJ1-5; V: TRBV5-6; size: NA; D: NA; DNA: TGTGCCAGCAGCTTGACAGGAAGGGACGACAAGCCCCAGCATTTT; CDR3: CASSLTGRDDKPQHF
J: TRBJ2-1; V: TRBV9; size: many; D: NA; DNA: TGTGCCAGCAGCGTTGACGGGACCTCATCCCCCCACAATGAGCAGTTCTTC; CDR3: CASSVDGTSSPHNEQFF
J: TRBJ2-7; V: TRBV20-1; size: many; D: TRBD2; DNA: TGCAGTGCTAGGTATTATAGCGGGAGTTACGAGCAGTACTTC; CDR3: CSARYYSGSYEQYF
J: TRBJ2-1; V: TRBV4-3; size: few; D: NA; DNA: TGCGCCAGCAGCCCCACTCATGCGGACAATGAGCAGTTCTTC; CDR3: CASSPTHADNEQFF
J: TRBJ2-3; V: TRBV27; size: many; D: NA; DNA: TGTGCCAGCAGTTTTTTTGCGGCCACAGATACGCAGTATTTT; CDR3: CASSFFAATDTQYF
J: TRBJ1-6; V: TRBV7-2; size: NA; D: NA; DNA: TGTGCCAGCAGCTCCACTTCCGGGACACGGGTTAATTCACCCCTCCACTTT; CDR3: CASSSTSGTRVNSPLHF
J: TRBJ2-1; V: TRBV11-3; size: many; D: TRBD2; DNA: TGTGCCAGCAGCTTAGATGGGGGACTAGCTTTCGATGAGCAGTTCTTC; CDR3: CASSLDGGLAFDEQFF
J: TRBJ2-1; V: TRBV7-9; size: few; D: TRBD2; DNA: TGTGCCAGCAGCTTAGGCCTTTTGGGCGGGAGGGCCAAGGACAATGAGCAGTTCTTC; CDR3: CASSLGLLGGRAKDNEQFF
J: TRBJ2-7; V: TRBV20-1; size: NA; D: TRBD2; DNA: TGCAGTGCTAAACTAGCGGGAGTCTACGAGCAGTACTTC; CDR3: CSAKLAGVYEQYF
J: TRBJ2-5; V: TRBV20-1; size: NA; D: TRBD2; DNA: TGCAGTGCTCCCCGTCCGGGAGGCCCGGAGACCCAGTACTTC; CDR3: CSAPRPGGPETQYF
J: TRBJ2-7; V: TRBV6-1; size: many; D: NA; DNA: TGTGCCAGTACCCGCGAGAGTGGGCTGCAGTACTTC; CDR3: CASTRESGLQYF
J: TRBJ2-3; V: TRBV29-1; size: NA; D: NA; DNA: TGCAGCCCGCAAGGTCTAGCAAGTGATACGCAGTATTTT; CDR3: CSPQGLASDTQYF